These 9 T cell receptor beta chains were all obtained from the same sample, sequenced in a study of blood T cell repertoires in COVID-19. The repertoire was sequenced with immunoSEQ multiplex PCR; TCRdb's copy has only in-frame clones and lacks some. The data show 50,000 to 60,000 clones, about 89% seen once. Sequenced: peripheral blood. These receptors were collected from a human donor in a cohort sampled during active COVID-19.

The chain links TRBV11-1 to TRBJ2-5; tentative D call: TRBD1 (6 bases). Trimming shortened V by 7 bases and J by 2 bases, and 14 bases separated the two germline ends. CDR3 length: 14 amino acids. Germline-derived CDR1 and CDR2 are SGHAT and FQDESV (reference sequence). The CDR3 bases are TGTGCCAGCACCCACCAGGGGCAACAAGAGACCCAGTACTTC. It codes for CASTHQGQQETQYF.

The chain employs TRBV24-1 and TRBJ1-5; TRBD1 matches 11 bases. Trimming removed 4 bases from V and 3 bases from J; junction bases left unmatched: 10. The germline CDR1 and CDR2 sequences are KGHDR and SFDVKD. This CDR3 has 18 residues. The CDR3 loop reads CATSEPGQGVNFNQPQHF. In DNA form, the CDR3 reads TGTGCCACCAGTGAACCGGGACAGGGGGTGAACTTCAATCAGCCCCAGCATTTT.

This sequence joins TRBV5-6 and TRBJ2-5; 9 positions agree with TRBD1. CDR1 and CDR2 from the germline V gene are SGHDT and YYEEEE. Trimming at V came to 4 bases and at J to 5 bases, leaving 9 bases not matched to a gene. The CDR3 extends over 15 amino acids. The CDR3, as DNA: TGTGCCAGCAGCAAAGAACAGGGGGCTGTGGAGACCCAGTACTTC. This encodes CASSKEQGAVETQYF.

The rearrangement joins TRBV7-2 to TRBJ2-1; D uncertain. This CDR3 is 14 amino acids long. Deletions cut 4 bases from V and 0 bases from J, with 7 bases between. The V gene's germline CDR1 is SGHTA and CDR2 FQGNSA. The DNA of the CDR3 is TGTGCCAGCAGCTCTATCCCCTCCTACAATGAGCAGTTCTTC. Its translation: CASSSIPSYNEQFF.

The V gene is TRBV6-4, the J gene TRBJ2-1, with TRBD2 identical over 10 bases. Germline trimming cut 5 bases from V and 9 bases from J; bases unmatched to any gene: 7. This CDR3 spans 14 amino acids. Per germline, CDR1 MRHNA and CDR2 SNTAGT. The DNA for the CDR3 is TGTGCCAGCAGTCTAACTAGCGGGATCCGTGAGCAGTTCTTC. It specifies CASSLTSGIREQFF.

The genes are TRBV5-6 and TRBJ2-3; 7 bases are shared with TRBD2. The V and J ends lost 4 bases and 0 bases, in that order; junction bases with no gene match: 8. Germline assignment: CDR1 SGHDT and CDR2 YYEEEE. This CDR3 is 16 amino acids long. The CDR3 DNA follows: TGTGCCAGCAGCCTGGCTAGCGGAACTAGCACAGATACGCAGTATTTT. This encodes CASSLASGTSTDTQYF.

This clone came up a few times. This chain connects TRBV4-3 to TRBJ2-1; 14 positions match TRBD2. V lost 4 bases, J lost 0 bases, and 8 bases stayed unmatched. The CDR3 covers 19 residues. CDR1 LGHNA and CDR2 YSLEER come from the germline V gene. The CDR3 bases are TGCGCCAGCAGCCGGACTAGCGGGAGGACCCTGAGCTCCTACAATGAGCAGTTCTTC. As protein: CASSRTSGRTLSSYNEQFF.

The gene calls are TRBV7-2 and TRBJ2-3; 13 positions match TRBD2. Germline V gives CDR1 SGHTA, CDR2 FQGNSA. The CDR3 is 16 residues long. The V segment lost 4 bases and the J segment 3 bases; nucleotides outside the gene matches: 4. CDR3 nucleotide sequence: TGTGCCAGCAGCTATACTAGCGGGGGGGTGACAGATACGCAGTATTTT. Translating it yields CASSYTSGGVTDTQYF.

This chain joins TRBV2 and TRBJ2-7, with D unresolved. This CDR3 region has 12 residues. Germline values: CDR1 SNHLY, CDR2 FYNNEI. V lost 5 bases and J 6 bases, leaving 11 bases between the germline ends. CDR3 nucleotides: TGTGCCAGCAGTCTCAGGCGCCTCGAGCAGTACGTC. This gives the protein CASSLRRLEQYV.